These 5 T cell receptor beta chains were all obtained from the same sample, sequenced in a study of blood T cell repertoires in COVID-19. Sequencing used immunoSEQ multiplex PCR; TCRdb keeps in-frame clones, though not all of them. The table shows about 280,000 clones, with under 90% occurring only once. Sequencing input: PBMCs or T cells enriched from blood (not recorded which). The receptors were sampled from a woman between 55 and 75 years old who had recovered from COVID-19.

This clone was found once. The V and J genes are TRBV6-5 and TRBJ1-2, with TRBD1 matching over 7 bases. The V gene end was trimmed by 5 bases and the J gene end by 6 bases; junction bases not matched to a gene: 12. The V gene's germline CDR1 is MNHEY and CDR2 SVGAGI. The CDR3 sequence is 15 residues long. Here the CDR3 reads CASSTGATGFDGYTF. DNA of the CDR3: TGTGCCAGCAGTACGGGAGCGACAGGGTTCGATGGCTACACCTTC.

The chain recombines TRBV2 with TRBJ1-1, with a tentative D call TRBD1 (6 bases). Germline loops: CDR1 SNHLY, CDR2 FYNNEI. Trimming left V 6 bases short and J 0 bases short, with 11 bases between. This CDR3 has 14 residues. The CDR3: CASRADSMNTEAFF. DNA of the CDR3: TGTGCCAGCAGGGCGGACAGCATGAACACTGAAGCTTTCTTT.

Only one count was recorded for this clone. The J gene is TRBJ2-7, the V gene TRBV7-2, with D possibly being TRBD1 (5 bases). The V gene's germline CDR1 is SGHTA and CDR2 FQGNSA. There are 12 residues in the CDR3. Trimming stripped 5 bases from V and 4 bases from J, with 9 bases between. CDR3 nucleotides: TGTGCCAGCAGCACACAGGCATACGAGCAGTACTTC. Protein sequence: CASSTQAYEQYF.

This rearrangement joins TRBV5-8 to TRBJ2-1; tentative D call: TRBD1 (5 bases). This CDR3 contains 13 residues. In germline, CDR1 is SGHTS, CDR2 YDEGEE. V was shortened by 4 bases and J by 7 bases, with 12 bases between the two germline ends. The CDR3: CASSHYGQNEQFF. The CDR3 nucleotides read TGTGCCAGCAGCCACTACGGACAAAATGAGCAGTTCTTC.

The chain employs TRBV2 and TRBJ2-1, with 9 nucleotides matching TRBD2. CDR3 length equals 15 residues. The germline V gene has CDR1 SNHLY and CDR2 FYNNEI. The ends lost 3 bases at V and 2 bases at J; junction bases unmatched: 2. The DNA of the CDR3 is TGTGCCAGCAGTGAGGCGGGGGGGGCCTACAATGAGCAGTTCTTC. It yields the protein CASSEAGGAYNEQFF.